The sequence of this TCR beta chain was determined in a study of T cell responses to AZD1222 COVID-19 vaccine. Assay: immunoSEQ multiplex PCR; the TCRdb copy retains only in-frame clones and omits some. This table has approximately 210,000 clones, approximately 94% appearing once. The table lists this clone with a few counts. The CDR3 runs 13 residues. V lost 0 bases to trimming and J lost 5 bases, with 7 bases between them. From germline, CDR1 is SGDLS and CDR2 YYNGEE. This clonotype was obtained from an adult who received the MenACWY meningococcal vaccine as a control. Here the sequenced sample was peripheral blood, taken 28 days after the second dose of the MenACWY control vaccine. V is TRBV9 and J is TRBJ2-3; no reliable D call. This chain's CDR3 is CASSVEVLDTQYF. CDR3 nucleotide sequence: TGTGCCAGCAGCGTAGAGGTGCTAGATACGCAGTATTTT.